This TCR beta chain appears in the sequencing data of a study of T cells in Graves' hyperthyroidism and ophthalmopathy (dated by TCRdb to about 2019). For the wider study: Peripheral blood samples were taken at initial diagnosis, before any treatment was given. According to the paper, TCR Vbeta CDR3 sequencing was carried out on 135 peripheral blood samples, which came from around 43 ophthalmopathy, around 75 hyperthyroidism and about 17 progressor patients. To identify TCR V-J signatures that set the groups apart, the researchers used a discovery cohort of about a hundred patients, made up of roughly 45 with Graves' ophthalmopathy and 57 with stable Graves' hyperthyroidism. The study also compared thyroid tissue and blood T-cell repertoires from five or six Graves' hyperthyroidism patients. Whether ophthalmopathy could be predicted prospectively was tested in an independent validation cohort made up of about 18 hyperthyroidism patients plus 17 patients who later progressed to ophthalmopathy. After blood sampling, hyperthyroidism patients were treated with methimazole at a starting dose of 30 mg daily, and ophthalmopathy patients were treated with high-dose intravenous methylprednisolone. The 90 to 100 discovery patients were randomly split 7:3 into training and test sets. What the research found in general, with its limitations: Sample size was not statistically predetermined, and investigators were not blinded to group allocation. Most expanded thyroid clonotypes (frequency above 0.001) were also detected in blood, suggesting blood repertoires may reflect thyroid immune responses. A 13 V-J signature model separated ophthalmopathy from stable hyperthyroidism, with approximately 87% sensitivity and 81% to 82% specificity in cross-validation and 80%/75% in testing. In validation, progression to ophthalmopathy was predicted by the model with roughly 69% sensitivity and 72.22% specificity, a median of about 6 months before onset.

A patient counted as having stable Graves' hyperthyroidism if no progression to ophthalmopathy occurred over 18 months of follow-up. The hyperthyroidism patients were between 18 and 65 years old and newly diagnosed, with a disease duration of less than 2 months. The study excluded patients with uncontrolled infections, other autoimmune diseases, pregnancy or lactation. Clinical symptoms, serum thyroxine and TRAb, thyroid ultrasound, and orbital computed tomography formed the basis for the diagnoses. PBMCs were separated from 7.5 to 10 ml of fresh peripheral blood using Ficoll-Paque density gradient centrifugation. Total RNA was extracted using Trizol reagent, and RNA quality was assessed on an Agilent 2100 Bioanalyzer. From the cysteine through the phenylalanine, the CDR3 covers 17 amino acids. Of the read, only the CDR3 DNA is kept; its 51 bases are in frame from base 1. CDR1 and CDR2, per the germline V gene, are MGHRA and YSYEKL. The trim is 3 bases for V and 1 base for J, with a gap of 15 bases between the germline ends.

About this clonotype: Its antigen remains undetermined. No much larger clone exists at a distance of one base, and base qualities are not known.

The TCR beta CDR3 regions were amplified from RNA transcripts. A first-round RT-PCR of the TCR CDR3 used the HTBI primer set with the Qiagen OneStep RT-PCR kit. Libraries were constructed in a second round of multiplex PCR, after which size selection and purification were carried out. Sequencing of the libraries was done on an Illumina HiSeq2000 using paired-end 100 bp reads. In the paper's pipeline: SOAPnuke was used to process the raw data, with reads discarded if the reads contained adapters or uncalled bases, had a mean Phred below 15, or lacked an exact constant-primer or identifier match. COPE v1.2.5 was used to merge high-quality paired reads, and clonotypes were defined as unique nucleotide sequences. MiTCR v1.1 was used to align clonotypes to the IMGT TRBV, TRBD and TRBJ reference segments. The analysis was restricted to V-J combinations with a frequency above 0.0001, which together covered 98% to 99.2% of the repertoires. The TCS score was defined as F50 (clonal expansion) divided by E x V (chaos), with BLOSUM62-based TCRdist calculated between CDR3 peptides within each V-J. Welch's t-statistics and random forest reduced some 510 V-J features to roughly 13, which were used in a naive Bayes classifier (R e1071). The raw public data were reprocessed by TCRdb itself: fastp quality trimming at Q25, MiXCR clonotype calling, in-frame beta chains only. A single entry per CDR3 protein holds the most common genes and DNA from its merged rows. The authors' filters were not applied to this entry. Within this sample are 350,000 to 400,000 distinct CDR3 sequences, with 15% of them counted one time only. Approximately 32% of the sample lies in the top ten.

The origin of this receptor is a woman in her 30s with Graves' hyperthyroidism. The rearranged segments are TRBV4-1 and TRBJ2-2; the D gene is perhaps TRBD2, on 6 matching bases. Sequenced input: blood. The CDR3 protein: CASSQVALGGNTGELFF. In nucleotide form, the sequence is TGCGCCAGCAGCCAGGTAGCTTTGGGGGGGAACACCGGGGAGCTGTTTTTT.